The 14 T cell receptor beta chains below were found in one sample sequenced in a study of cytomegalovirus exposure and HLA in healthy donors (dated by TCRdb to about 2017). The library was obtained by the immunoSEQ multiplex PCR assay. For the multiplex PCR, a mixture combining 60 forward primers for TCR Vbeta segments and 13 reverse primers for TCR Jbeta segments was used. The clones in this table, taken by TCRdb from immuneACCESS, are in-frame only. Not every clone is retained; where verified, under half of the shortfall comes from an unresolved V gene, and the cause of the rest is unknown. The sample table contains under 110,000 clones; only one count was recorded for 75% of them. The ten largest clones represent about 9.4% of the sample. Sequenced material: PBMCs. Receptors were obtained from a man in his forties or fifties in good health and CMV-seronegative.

The CDR3 sequence: CASLGESEKLFF. The CDR3 nucleotides read TGTGCCAGCTTAGGAGAGAGCGAAAAACTGTTTTTT. The genes are TRBV18 and TRBJ1-4; D is unresolved. This CDR3 has 12 amino acids. The V end lost 7 bases, the J end lost 8 bases, and 11 bases lay between the germline ends. Per germline, CDR1 KGHSH and CDR2 LQKENI.

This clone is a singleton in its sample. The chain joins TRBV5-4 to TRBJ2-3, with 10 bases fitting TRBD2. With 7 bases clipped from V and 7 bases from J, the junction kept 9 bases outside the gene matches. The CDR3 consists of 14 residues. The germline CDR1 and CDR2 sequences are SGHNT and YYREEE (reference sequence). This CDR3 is CASPSGGADNTQYF. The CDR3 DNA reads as TGTGCCAGCCCCAGCGGGGGGGCCGATAATACGCAGTATTTT.

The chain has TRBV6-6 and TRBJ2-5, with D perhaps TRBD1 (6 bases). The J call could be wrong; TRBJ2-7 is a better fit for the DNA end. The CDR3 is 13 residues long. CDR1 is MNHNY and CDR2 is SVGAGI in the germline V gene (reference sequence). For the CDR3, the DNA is TGTGCCAGCAGTTTACCTACAGGGCCCGAGCAGTACTTC. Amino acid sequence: CASSLPTGPEQYF.

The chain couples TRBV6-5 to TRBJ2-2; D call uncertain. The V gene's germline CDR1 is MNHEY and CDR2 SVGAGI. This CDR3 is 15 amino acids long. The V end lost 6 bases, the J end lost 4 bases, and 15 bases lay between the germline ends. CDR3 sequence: CASRTMADATGELFF. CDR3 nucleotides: TGTGCCAGCAGAACCATGGCGGATGCCACCGGGGAGCTGTTTTTT.

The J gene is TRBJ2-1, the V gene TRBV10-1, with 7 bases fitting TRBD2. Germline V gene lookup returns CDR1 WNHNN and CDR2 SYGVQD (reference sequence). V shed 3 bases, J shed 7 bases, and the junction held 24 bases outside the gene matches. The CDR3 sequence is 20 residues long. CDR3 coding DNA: TGCGCCAGCAGTGAAACTAGGAAGAGGACTAGGTGGGGAGAGGTAAATGAGCAGTTCTTC. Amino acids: CASSETRKRTRWGEVNEQFF.

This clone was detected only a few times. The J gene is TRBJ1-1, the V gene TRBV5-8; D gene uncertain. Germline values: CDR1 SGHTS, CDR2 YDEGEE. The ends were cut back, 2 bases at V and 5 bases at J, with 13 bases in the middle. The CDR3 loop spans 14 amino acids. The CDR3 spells CASSFWVPGTEAFF. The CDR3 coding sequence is TGTGCCAGCAGCTTTTGGGTCCCGGGGACTGAAGCTTTCTTT.

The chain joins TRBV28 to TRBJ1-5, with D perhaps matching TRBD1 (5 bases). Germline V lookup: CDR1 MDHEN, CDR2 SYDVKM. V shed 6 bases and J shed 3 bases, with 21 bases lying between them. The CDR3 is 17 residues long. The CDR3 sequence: CASSSVWARADNQPQHF. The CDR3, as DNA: TGTGCCAGCAGCTCCGTGTGGGCCAGGGCCGACAATCAGCCCCAGCATTTT. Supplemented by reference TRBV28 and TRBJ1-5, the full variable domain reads DVKVTQSSRYLVKRTGEKVFLECVQDMDHENMFWYRQDPGLGLRLIYFSYDVKMKEKGDIPEGYSVSREKKERFSLILESASTNQTSMYLCASSSVWARADNQPQHFGDGTRLSIL.

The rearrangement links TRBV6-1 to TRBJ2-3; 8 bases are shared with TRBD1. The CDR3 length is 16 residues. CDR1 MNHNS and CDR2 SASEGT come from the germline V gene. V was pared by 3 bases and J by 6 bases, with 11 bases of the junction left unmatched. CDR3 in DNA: TGTGCCAGCAGTGACCCCGGGACAGGCGGCGGCGATACGCAGTATTTT. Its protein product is CASSDPGTGGGDTQYF.

CDR3 region: CASSPRDTGELFF. For the CDR3, the DNA is TGTGCCAGCAGCCCCAGGGACACCGGGGAGCTGTTTTTT. The V call is TRBV7-9, the J call TRBJ2-2, with D perhaps matching TRBD1 (5 bases). The CDR3 is 13 residues long. V dropped 5 bases and J dropped 3 bases, with 7 bases sitting between them. Germline V gives CDR1 SEHNR, CDR2 FQNEAQ (reference sequence). Using reference TRBV7-9 and TRBJ2-2 for the parts outside the CDR3, the full variable domain is DTGVSQNPRHKITKRGQNVTFRCDPISEHNRLYWYRQTLGQGPEFLTYFQNEAQLEKSRLLSDRFSAERPKGSFSTLEIQRTEQGDSAMYLCASSPRDTGELFFGEGSRLTVL.

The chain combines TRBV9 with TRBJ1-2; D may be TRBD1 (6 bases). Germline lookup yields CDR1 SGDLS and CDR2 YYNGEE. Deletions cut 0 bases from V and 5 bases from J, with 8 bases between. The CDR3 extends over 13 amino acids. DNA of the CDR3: TGTGCCAGCAGCGTAGAACAGGGTTATGGCTACACCTTC. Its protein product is CASSVEQGYGYTF. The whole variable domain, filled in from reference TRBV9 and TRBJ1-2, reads DSGVTQTPKHLITATGQRVTLRCSPRSGDLSVYWYQQSLDQGLQFLIQYYNGEERAKGNILERFSAQQFPDLHSELNLSSLELGDSALYFCASSVEQGYGYTFGSGTRLTVV.

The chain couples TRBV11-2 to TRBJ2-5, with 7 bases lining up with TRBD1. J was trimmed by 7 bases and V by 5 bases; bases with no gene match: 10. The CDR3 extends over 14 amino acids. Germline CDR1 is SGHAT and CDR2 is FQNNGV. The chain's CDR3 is CASSVPRRQGTQYF. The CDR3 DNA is TGTGCCAGCAGCGTTCCTCGGAGACAGGGGACCCAGTACTTC.

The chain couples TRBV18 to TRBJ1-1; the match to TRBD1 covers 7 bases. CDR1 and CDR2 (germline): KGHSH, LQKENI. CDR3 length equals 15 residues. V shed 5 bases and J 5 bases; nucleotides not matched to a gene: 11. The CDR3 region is CASSEGTGAATEAFF. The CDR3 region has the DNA TGTGCCAGCTCAGAAGGTACAGGGGCGGCTACTGAAGCTTTCTTT.

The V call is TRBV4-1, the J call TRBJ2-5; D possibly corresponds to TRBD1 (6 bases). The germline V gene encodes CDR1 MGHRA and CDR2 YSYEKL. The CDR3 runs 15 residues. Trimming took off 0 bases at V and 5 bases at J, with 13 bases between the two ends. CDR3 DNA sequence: TGCGCCAGCAGCCAAGATCCCGGACAGCGCGAGACCCAGTACTTC. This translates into CASSQDPGQRETQYF.

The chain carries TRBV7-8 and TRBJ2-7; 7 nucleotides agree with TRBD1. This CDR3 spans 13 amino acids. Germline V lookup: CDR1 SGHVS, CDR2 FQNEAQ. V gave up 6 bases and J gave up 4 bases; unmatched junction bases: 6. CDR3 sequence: CASRQNRGYEQYF. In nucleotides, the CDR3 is TGTGCCAGCAGACAAAACAGGGGTTACGAGCAGTACTTC.